Listed below are T cell receptor beta chains from one sample, sequenced in a study of blood T cell repertoires in COVID-19. Data came from immunoSEQ multiplex PCR; TCRdb stores just in-frame clones and leaves some out. Of tens of thousands of clones in the sample, over 80% are singletons; the top ten hold roughly an eighth. The specimen was peripheral blood. These receptors all come from a human donor in a cohort sampled during active COVID-19. The conserved cysteine and the conserved F or W are not part of the CDR3 here. Each record gives: V gene, CDR3 protein.

>TRBV5-5
ASSSGFENQPQH
>TRBV27
ASSKAGGYNEQF
>TRBV25-1
ASEGTFSGANVLT
>TRBV9
ASSLSQVTEAF
>TRBV6-6
ASSQGTGLNEQY
>TRBV9
ASSVEAEADLF
>TRBV30
AWRGRGRDEKLF
>TRBV7-3
ASSLTLPGQGFVEQY
>TRBV19
ASGQGISGNTIY
>TRBV4-3
ASSPRQGHYGYT
>TRBV27
ASSDTRTGDLNTEAF
>TRBV30
ATTPSGARTF
>TRBV7-9
ASNQGAGDTQY
>TRBV5-1
ASSMGQGIRQETQY
>TRBV5-4
ASSSVAGGFSYNEQF